Below, one TCR beta chain is given with its context. Its specificity is not known. The data belong to a study of post-analysis software for immune sequencing data. About the study: Recorded disease courses covered relapsing-remitting, secondary progressive and progressive-relapsing multiple sclerosis. Some patients had no subtype annotation. Whole-study results and caveats: Compared against controls, patients with multiple sclerosis displayed significantly lower normalized Chao1 diversity. Strong co-clustering by F measure was seen for same-batch samples. Patients carried roughly 5 TRBV segments more frequently than controls did, and TRBV5-6, TRBV5-1 and TRBV20-1 were among them.

This CDR3 is 17 amino acids long. Unique molecular identifiers were carried by the TCR beta cDNA libraries. T cells, roughly 0.95 to 10 million of them, yielded roughly 550,000 cDNA molecules. MiXCR was run by TCRdb on the PCR reads, yielding one entry per CDR3 protein. The sample gives more than 450,000 distinct CDR3 sequences, 44% of which show up once; around 1.7% is in the top ten. The origin of this receptor is a girl aged 10 to 17 with multiple sclerosis. The sequencing input was blood. The rearrangement uses TRBV12-3 or TRBV12-4 and TRBJ2-4; TRBD2 aligns across 14 bases. The end of the DNA is better explained by TRBJ2-7, so the J call may be wrong. CDR3 sequence (DNA): TGTGCCAGCAGTTTACCCGCTGGGACTAGCGGGAGCTACGAGCAGTACTTC. This codes for CASSLPAGTSGSYEQYF.